The 16 T cell receptor beta chains listed next were all sequenced from one sample in a study of identical twins. In TCRdb, the 5' RACE reads were re-called with MiXCR into one record per CDR3 protein. The sample shows around 450,000 distinct CDR3 sequences, 14% of them seen only once. In addition, the sample was reused for a study of yellow fever vaccine responses in identical twins.

Sequences were obtained from CD4+ T cells sorted from blood. Receptors originate from a woman aged 18-29 years in good health.

This clonotype was counted many times. The rearrangement links TRBV4-2 to TRBJ2-5; 10 positions agree with TRBD2. V shed 0 bases, J shed 5 bases, and the junction held 6 bases outside the gene matches. The CDR3 is made up of 16 amino acids. Germline assignment: CDR1 LGHNA and CDR2 YNFKEQ. The CDR3 here is CASSQDPSGSTETQYF. The CDR3 bases are TGTGCCAGCAGCCAAGATCCTAGCGGGAGTACGGAGACCCAGTACTTC.

The chain has TRBV5-6 and TRBJ2-5; D is uncertain. Per germline, CDR1 SGHDT and CDR2 YYEEEE. Trimming stripped 3 bases from V and 3 bases from J, with 12 bases between. The CDR3 covers 14 residues. Here the CDR3 DNA reads TGTGCCAGCAGCTCGAACCTTGGCAAAGAGACCCAGTACTTC. It specifies CASSSNLGKETQYF. Based on the CDR3 plus reference TRBV5-6 and TRBJ2-5, the full variable domain is DAGVTQSPTHLIKTRGQQVTLRCSPKSGHDTVSWYQQALGQGPQFIFQYYEEEERQRGNFPDRFSGHQFPNYSSELNVNALLLGDSALYLCASSSNLGKETQYFGPGTRLLVL.

V is TRBV4-3 and J is TRBJ2-7; the match to TRBD2 covers 10 bases. V shed 0 bases, J shed 2 bases, and the junction held 7 bases outside the gene matches. This CDR3 contains 17 residues. Germline-derived CDR1 and CDR2 are LGHNA and YSLEER. CDR3 region: CASSQDQGTSDTYEQYF. CDR3 bases: TGCGCCAGCAGCCAAGATCAGGGGACTAGCGATACCTACGAGCAGTACTTC.

This clonotype was counted between two and nine times. This chain joins TRBV10-3 and TRBJ2-5; no definite D call. The ends were cut back, 11 bases at V and 5 bases at J, with 15 bases in the middle. Germline V gives CDR1 ENHRY, CDR2 SYGVKD. The CDR3 has 12 amino acids. Here the CDR3 DNA reads TGTGCCTATGGGCCCTCGGGTGAGACCCAGTACTTC. Encoded protein: CAYGPSGETQYF.

The CDR3 coding sequence is TGTGCCAGCAGTTTCGACGGGGGAAGACGCTACACCTTC. It yields the protein CASSFDGGRRYTF. The chain employs TRBV6-5 and TRBJ1-2; TRBD1 is a possible D gene (5 bases). The V end was cut by 4 bases, the J end by 9 bases, with 15 bases between. The germline CDR1 and CDR2 sequences are MNHEY and SVGAGI. CDR3 length equals 13 residues.

This rearrangement joins TRBV20-1 to TRBJ1-1, with unresolved D. Germline loops: CDR1 DFQATT, CDR2 SNEGSKA (reference sequence). Trimming shortened V by 3 bases and J by 5 bases, and 10 bases separated the two germline ends. The length of the CDR3 is 12 residues. CDR3 nucleotides: TGCAGTGCTAGTCGTATAGGGACTGAAGCTTTCTTT. The encoded protein is CSASRIGTEAFF.

This clonotype was seen repeatedly, ten times or more. This sequence joins TRBV6-5 and TRBJ1-1, with D possibly matching TRBD1 (6 bases). The V end was cut by 6 bases, the J end by 11 bases, with 13 bases between. Germline CDR1 and CDR2: MNHEY and SVGAGI. There are 11 residues in the CDR3. The CDR3 DNA is TGTGCCAGCAGCCGTGGTCAGGGGGCTTTCTTT. Amino acid sequence: CASSRGQGAFF.

This chain links TRBV7-2 with TRBJ2-1, with 8 bases aligning to TRBD2. V shed 0 bases and J 1 base; nucleotides not matched to a gene: 8. Germline V gene sequence: CDR1 SGHTA, CDR2 FQGNSA. CDR3 length: 18 residues. The CDR3 DNA is TGTGCCAGCAGCTTAGCGGGACTAGGGATGGGTTCCTACAATGAGCAGTTCTTC. It codes for CASSLAGLGMGSYNEQFF.

Only a few counts were recorded for this clonotype. The rearrangement joins TRBV28 to TRBJ2-5, with D possibly matching TRBD2 (6 bases). Trimming took off 1 base at V and 5 bases at J, with 14 bases between the two ends. Germline assignment: CDR1 MDHEN and CDR2 SYDVKM. The length of the CDR3 is 15 residues. CDR3 sequence (DNA): TGTGCCAGCAGTTTATACAGCGGGTTAGGGGAGACCCAGTACTTC. Protein product: CASSLYSGLGETQYF.

This sequence joins TRBV20-1 and TRBJ1-1; 12 bases fit TRBD1. The length of the CDR3 is 16 residues. The V gene's germline CDR1 is DFQATT and CDR2 SNEGSKA (reference sequence). The V segment lost 3 bases and the J segment 4 bases; nucleotides outside the gene matches: 9. The CDR3 DNA reads as TGCAGTGCTAGGCCCTTGGGACAGGGGGCCGGCACTGAAGCTTTCTTT. Amino acids: CSARPLGQGAGTEAFF.

V gene TRBV7-3 combines with J gene TRBJ2-7; 14 positions match TRBD2. CDR3 length: 22 residues. Trimming at V came to 3 bases and at J to 0 bases, leaving 19 bases not matched to a gene. Per germline, CDR1 SGHTA and CDR2 FQGTGA. The CDR3 protein is CASSFTPTWTSGRTSSSYEQYF. The CDR3 coding sequence is TGTGCCAGCAGCTTCACCCCGACCTGGACTAGCGGGAGGACCTCGAGCTCCTACGAGCAGTACTTC.

This clonotype was observed many times. The gene calls are TRBV3-1 and TRBJ2-3; 10 nucleotides align to TRBD1. V lost 4 bases, J lost 3 bases, and 7 bases stayed unmatched. This CDR3 is 16 amino acids long. Germline V gene sequence: CDR1 LGHDT, CDR2 YNNKEL (reference sequence). CDR3 DNA: TGTGCCAGCAGCCCTAGGGACAGGGGAGTTACAGATACGCAGTATTTT. As protein: CASSPRDRGVTDTQYF.

Only a few counts were recorded for this clonotype. The genes are TRBV5-1 and TRBJ2-1, with D unresolved. V lost 1 base and J lost 3, with 11 bases in between. In germline, CDR1 is SGHRS, CDR2 YFSETQ. The CDR3 loop spans 15 amino acids. CDR3 sequence: CASSLKSAHYNEQFF. The CDR3 DNA reads TGCGCCAGCAGCTTGAAGTCGGCCCACTACAATGAGCAGTTCTTC.

This clonotype was counted a few times. V and J are TRBV7-2 and TRBJ2-5, with unresolved D. The CDR3 is 13 residues long. Germline V gene data show CDR1 as SGHTA and CDR2 as FQGNSA. The germline V and J ends were trimmed by 3 bases and 2 bases, with 7 bases remaining between them. The CDR3, as DNA: TGTGCCAGCAGCTTTCGCACACAAGAGACCCAGTACTTC. Residues: CASSFRTQETQYF.

Only a few counts were recorded for this clonotype. This rearrangement joins TRBV7-6 to TRBJ2-2, with D uncertain. Germline V CDR1 and CDR2: SGHVS, FNYEAQ. The CDR3 has 16 residues. The V end was cut by 5 bases, the J end by 6 bases, with 19 bases between. CDR3 region: CASSLGVVQSAGELFF. The CDR3 coding sequence is TGTGCCAGCAGCCTGGGCGTCGTGCAAAGTGCCGGGGAGCTGTTTTTT.

This clonotype was seen just once. V is TRBV6-5 and J is TRBJ2-2, with D tentatively TRBD2 (7 bases). There are 16 residues in the CDR3. Germline loops: CDR1 MNHEY, CDR2 SVGAGI. V was clipped by 2 bases and J by 6 bases, with 16 bases between them. The DNA of the CDR3 is TGTGCCAGCAGTTACGTGGGCGGGGGCCCGGCCGGGGAGCTGTTTTTT. It translates to CASSYVGGGPAGELFF.